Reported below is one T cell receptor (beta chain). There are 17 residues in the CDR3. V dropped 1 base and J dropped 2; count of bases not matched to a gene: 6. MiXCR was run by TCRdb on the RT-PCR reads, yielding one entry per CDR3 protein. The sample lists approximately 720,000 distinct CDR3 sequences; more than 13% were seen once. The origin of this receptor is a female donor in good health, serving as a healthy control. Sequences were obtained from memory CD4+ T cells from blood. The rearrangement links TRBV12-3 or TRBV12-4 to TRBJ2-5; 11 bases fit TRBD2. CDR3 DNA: TGTGCCAGCAGTTTAGGTACTAGCGGGGGACAACAAGAGACCCAGTACTTC. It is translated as CASSLGTSGGQQETQYF.